A selection of T cell receptor beta chains follows, all from one sample in a study of siplizumab effects on memory and regulatory T cells. Clones were sequenced by immunoSEQ multiplex PCR, and TCRdb holds only the in-frame ones, with some missing. The sample has approximately 110,000 clones; about 93% are singletons. Sequencing was done on a sample of CD4+ T cells sorted from blood. The receptors derive from a human donor in good health. CDR3s include the opening cysteine and the closing phenylalanine or tryptophan. Each record gives: J gene, D gene, V gene, clone size, CDR3 DNA, CDR3 protein. The D gene is left open where the match is weak. Only some rows state a clone size, as once, few, many or a class for expanded clones.

J: TRBJ2-5
D: NA
V: TRBV5-1
size: NA
DNA: TGCGCCAGCAGCTCAGACGGGAATCTGGGGGAGCAGTACTTC
CDR3: CASSSDGNLGEQYF

J: TRBJ2-7
D: TRBD1
V: TRBV9
size: once
DNA: TGTGCCAGCAGCGTAGGACAGGGGGAACACTACGAGCAGTACTTC
CDR3: CASSVGQGEHYEQYF

J: TRBJ2-2
D: TRBD1
V: TRBV5-1
size: NA
DNA: TGCGCCAGCACATTGACAGGGGCTAACACCGGGGAGCTGTTTTTT
CDR3: CASTLTGANTGELFF

J: TRBJ2-5
D: TRBD2
V: TRBV5-4
size: NA
DNA: TGTGCCAGCAGCGTGGACTCAGCGGGGGGAGAGACCCAGTACTTC
CDR3: CASSVDSAGGETQYF

J: TRBJ1-2
D: NA
V: TRBV4-1
size: NA
DNA: TGCGCCAGCAGCCGACGGAGAGCCGAGGATGGCTACACCTTC
CDR3: CASSRRRAEDGYTF

J: TRBJ1-5
D: NA
V: TRBV19
size: NA
DNA: TGTGCCAGTATAAGGGGGGGCGAGGGGACCAATCAGCCCCAGCATTTT
CDR3: CASIRGGEGTNQPQHF

J: TRBJ1-2
D: NA
V: TRBV15
size: NA
DNA: TGTGCCACCAGCCCCGACGGGGGTAGCTATGGCTACACCTTC
CDR3: CATSPDGGSYGYTF

J: TRBJ2-3
D: TRBD1
V: TRBV5-4
size: NA
DNA: TGTGCCAGCAGCTTGGGACAGGGAGGCACAGATACGCAGTATTTT
CDR3: CASSLGQGGTDTQYF

J: TRBJ1-5
D: NA
V: TRBV4-3
size: NA
DNA: TGCGCCAGCAGCCAAGATCTCAATCAGCCCCAGCATTTT
CDR3: CASSQDLNQPQHF

J: TRBJ1-5
D: NA
V: TRBV6-1
size: NA
DNA: TGTGCCAGCAGTGTCGCAGCCAGGAGAGAACAGCCCCAGCATTTT
CDR3: CASSVAARREQPQHF

J: TRBJ2-5
D: NA
V: TRBV5-4
size: NA
DNA: TGTGCCAGCAGCCTGCAAGGGTACGAGACCCAGTACTTC
CDR3: CASSLQGYETQYF

J: TRBJ1-4
D: TRBD1
V: TRBV7-9
size: NA
DNA: TGTGCCAGCACCCTCCTACAGGGGGGGGATGAAAAACTGTTTTTT
CDR3: CASTLLQGGDEKLFF

J: TRBJ1-3
D: TRBD1
V: TRBV18
size: NA
DNA: TGTGCCAGCTCACTTGGGACAGGGGGACACTCTGGAAACACCATATATTTT
CDR3: CASSLGTGGHSGNTIYF

J: TRBJ2-1
D: TRBD2
V: TRBV2
size: NA
DNA: TGTGCCAGCGCTAGCGGGGATTACTCCTACAATGAGCAGTTCTTC
CDR3: CASASGDYSYNEQFF

J: TRBJ2-7
D: TRBD1
V: TRBV7-2
size: NA
DNA: TGTGCCAGCAGCTTAGGCGCAGGGGGCATATACGAGCAGTACTTC
CDR3: CASSLGAGGIYEQYF

J: TRBJ1-2
D: NA
V: TRBV6-1
size: NA
DNA: TGTGCCAGCAGACCCACAGGGAGCTATGGCTACACCTTC
CDR3: CASRPTGSYGYTF

J: TRBJ2-2
D: NA
V: TRBV7-9
size: NA
DNA: TGTGCCAGCAGCTTATATGTGGGAACGAACACCGGGGAGCTGTTTTTT
CDR3: CASSLYVGTNTGELFF

J: TRBJ1-3
D: NA
V: TRBV27
size: NA
DNA: TGTGCCAGCAGTTTAGACAGAGCCGGAAACACCATATATTTT
CDR3: CASSLDRAGNTIYF

J: TRBJ2-1
D: NA
V: TRBV7-9
size: NA
DNA: TGTGCCAGCAGCCTCAGGGGTCAGAGCTCCTACAATGAGCAGTTCTTC
CDR3: CASSLRGQSSYNEQFF

J: TRBJ2-7
D: NA
V: TRBV7-6
size: NA
DNA: TGTGCCAGCAGCTTAGGGGGGGGACAGGTACCCTCCGAGCAGTACTTC
CDR3: CASSLGGGQVPSEQYF

J: TRBJ1-1
D: TRBD1
V: TRBV11-3
size: NA
DNA: TGTGCCAGCAGCTTAGATACGCCAGGGGGAGGCGCTTTCTTT
CDR3: CASSLDTPGGGAFF

J: TRBJ2-1
D: TRBD2
V: TRBV9
size: NA
DNA: TGTGCCAGCAGCTTCACTAGCGGGGGGAGCTCCTACAATGAGCAGTTCTTC
CDR3: CASSFTSGGSSYNEQFF

J: TRBJ1-1
D: NA
V: TRBV5-4
size: once
DNA: TGTGCCAGCAGCTTGGCATACAACACTGAAGCTTTCTTT
CDR3: CASSLAYNTEAFF

J: TRBJ1-3
D: NA
V: TRBV7-8
size: NA
DNA: TGTGCCAGCAGCCCTGGACCCGGAGGAAACACCATATATTTT
CDR3: CASSPGPGGNTIYF

J: TRBJ1-1
D: NA
V: TRBV29-1
size: NA
DNA: TGCAGCGTTGGGTTCAGGAACACTGAAGCTTTCTTT
CDR3: CSVGFRNTEAFF

J: TRBJ2-1
D: TRBD1
V: TRBV19
size: NA
DNA: TGTGCCAGTAGTTACGAATCGACAGGGGCGGTTGGCCATGAGCAGTTCTTC
CDR3: CASSYESTGAVGHEQFF

J: TRBJ1-6
D: NA
V: TRBV11-2
size: NA
DNA: TGTGCCAGCAGCTATGGTAGCCGGCGTTCAAATTCACCCCTCCACTTT
CDR3: CASSYGSRRSNSPLHF

J: TRBJ2-4
D: NA
V: TRBV5-6
size: once
DNA: TGTGCCAGCAGCTTGGGGACCCGAGCCAAAAACATTCAGTACTTC
CDR3: CASSLGTRAKNIQYF

J: TRBJ2-7
D: TRBD1
V: TRBV19
size: NA
DNA: TGTGCCAGTAGTATTTCACAGGGGGCCCACGAGCAGTACTTC
CDR3: CASSISQGAHEQYF

J: TRBJ2-3
D: TRBD2
V: TRBV30
size: NA
DNA: TGTGCCTGGAGTGTCGGGACTAGCGGCAGCACAGATACGCAGTATTTT
CDR3: CAWSVGTSGSTDTQYF

J: TRBJ1-2
D: NA
V: TRBV5-4
size: NA
DNA: TGTGCCAGCCGGCGGGGAGATAACTATGGCTACACCTTC
CDR3: CASRRGDNYGYTF

J: TRBJ1-1
D: NA
V: TRBV7-9
size: NA
DNA: TGTGCCAGCAGAAGGATCGGGAACACTGAAGCTTTCTTT
CDR3: CASRRIGNTEAFF

J: TRBJ1-1
D: TRBD1
V: TRBV29-1
size: few
DNA: TGCAGCGGATGGGACAGCCGAGATTACACTGAAGCTTTCTTT
CDR3: CSGWDSRDYTEAFF

J: TRBJ1-6
D: NA
V: TRBV19
size: few
DNA: TGTGCCAGTAGTATTGATCCCCAAGGGTCACCCCTCCACTTT
CDR3: CASSIDPQGSPLHF

J: TRBJ2-3
D: NA
V: TRBV15
size: NA
DNA: TGTGCCACCAGCAAAAGCCTTACAGGCACAGATACGCAGTATTTT
CDR3: CATSKSLTGTDTQYF

J: TRBJ2-7
D: NA
V: TRBV4-1
size: NA
DNA: TGCGCCAGCAGCCAAGCGTCGCTAACAATCTACGAGCAGTACTTC
CDR3: CASSQASLTIYEQYF

J: TRBJ1-1
D: TRBD1
V: TRBV7-2
size: NA
DNA: TGTGCCAGCAGCTTAGGACAGGGTCGGGAAGCTTTCTTT
CDR3: CASSLGQGREAFF

J: TRBJ2-1
D: NA
V: TRBV13
size: NA
DNA: TGTGCCAGCAGCTTAGGCCTCGGGGGCGATGAGCAGTTCTTC
CDR3: CASSLGLGGDEQFF

J: TRBJ2-6
D: NA
V: TRBV7-3
size: NA
DNA: TGTGCCAGCAGCCGCTCAATCCGCAGCTCTGGGGCCAACGTCCTGACTTTC
CDR3: CASSRSIRSSGANVLTF

J: TRBJ1-5
D: NA
V: TRBV5-8
size: NA
DNA: TGTGCCAGCAGCTTCGATAATCAGCCCCAGCATTTT
CDR3: CASSFDNQPQHF

J: TRBJ1-6
D: NA
V: TRBV11-1
size: NA
DNA: TGTGCCAGCAGCCCCCCCGGGATGTCTTCACCCCTCCACTTT
CDR3: CASSPPGMSSPLHF

J: TRBJ1-1
D: NA
V: TRBV19
size: NA
DNA: TGTGCCAGTAGTATAAATGCCCAGGTGAACACTGAAGCTTTCTTT
CDR3: CASSINAQVNTEAFF

J: TRBJ2-5
D: NA
V: TRBV9
size: NA
DNA: TGTGCCAGCAGCGTCGGACCTCAAGAGACCCAGTACTTC
CDR3: CASSVGPQETQYF

J: TRBJ1-3
D: NA
V: TRBV30
size: NA
DNA: TGTGCCTCACCAGGGGAGGGACTCTCTGGAAACACCATATATTTT
CDR3: CASPGEGLSGNTIYF

J: TRBJ2-3
D: TRBD2
V: TRBV15
size: NA
DNA: TGTGCCACCAGCATTACTTCTAGCGGGGTGGGAGATACGCAGTATTTT
CDR3: CATSITSSGVGDTQYF

J: TRBJ2-3
D: NA
V: TRBV5-6
size: NA
DNA: TGTGCCAGCAGCTTATACAGGAGGACAGATACGCAGTATTTT
CDR3: CASSLYRRTDTQYF

J: TRBJ2-7
D: NA
V: TRBV2
size: once
DNA: TGTGCCAGCAGTGACAGTAGCGTTATATACGAGCAGTACTTC
CDR3: CASSDSSVIYEQYF

J: TRBJ2-5
D: NA
V: TRBV30
size: NA
DNA: TGTGCCTGGAGTGGCGGGGAGACCCAGTACTTC
CDR3: CAWSGGETQYF

J: TRBJ1-5
D: NA
V: TRBV4-2
size: NA
DNA: TGTGCCAGCAGCCAAGACCCGGGTGGTAATCAGCCCCAGCATTTT
CDR3: CASSQDPGGNQPQHF

J: TRBJ1-6
D: NA
V: TRBV5-1
size: NA
DNA: TGCGCCAGCAGCCGGGAGGGGGTTTTCAATTCACCCCTCCACTTT
CDR3: CASSREGVFNSPLHF

J: TRBJ2-5
D: TRBD2
V: TRBV5-4
size: NA
DNA: TGTGCCAGCAGCTTGGAGCGGGGGGGCCAGGATGAGACCCAGTACTTC
CDR3: CASSLERGGQDETQYF

J: TRBJ2-1
D: TRBD2
V: TRBV7-3
size: NA
DNA: TGTGCCAGCAGCCTAAATAGCGGGACCTACAATGAGCAGTTCTTC
CDR3: CASSLNSGTYNEQFF

J: TRBJ2-5
D: NA
V: TRBV12-5
size: NA
DNA: TGTGCTAGTGGTTTGTCGACCCCATTGGAGACCCAGTACTTC
CDR3: CASGLSTPLETQYF

J: TRBJ1-4
D: NA
V: TRBV7-9
size: NA
DNA: TGTGCCAGCAGCTTAGGAGAGGGGTTTAGTGAAAAACTGTTTTTT
CDR3: CASSLGEGFSEKLFF

J: TRBJ2-7
D: TRBD2
V: TRBV5-5
size: NA
DNA: TGTGCCAGCAGCCCGGAGCGGGGGTATACCTACGAGCAGTACTTC
CDR3: CASSPERGYTYEQYF